Presented here are 28 T cell receptor beta chains from one specimen sequenced in a study of T cell responses to AZD1222 COVID-19 vaccine. Assay used: immunoSEQ multiplex PCR; TCRdb lists only in-frame clones, some missing. The sample carries approximately 150,000 clones, 70% to 90% recorded once. Sample: peripheral blood, taken on day 0 of AZD1222 vaccination. The receptors originated from an adult in good health.

This rearrangement joins TRBV30 to TRBJ1-6; D may be TRBD1 (5 bases). Looked up from germline, CDR1 is GTSNPN and CDR2 is SVGIG (reference sequence). The length of the CDR3 is 15 residues. Trimming removed 3 bases at V and 11 bases at J, with 20 bases between. The DNA of the CDR3 is TGTGCCTGGAGGGGATCGGTTGGGGCAGCTACACCCCTCCACTTT. Translating gives CAWRGSVGAATPLHF.

The J gene is TRBJ2-7, the V gene TRBV21-1; the D call in the table, TRBD2, was not verified against the DNA. TRBV21-1 is a pseudogene. This CDR3 has 14 amino acids. CDR3 region: CASSPRGGGGEQYV. CDR3 DNA: TGTGCCAGCAGCCCCCGCGGGGGGGGCGGCGAGCAGTACGTC.

This clone was seen only a few times. The chain carries TRBV5-1 and TRBJ2-7, with D possibly being TRBD1 or TRBD2 (5 bases each). Germline values: CDR1 SGHRS, CDR2 YFSETQ. The CDR3 is 16 residues long. The V and J ends lost 1 base and 3 bases respectively, with 17 bases between them. For the CDR3, the DNA is TGCGCCAGCAGCTTGCTATCCGGGACCACCTACTACGAGCAGTACTTC. It codes for CASSLLSGTTYYEQYF.

The V and J genes are TRBV3-1 (or the pseudogene TRBV3-2) and TRBJ2-1, with D unclear. Per the germline V gene, CDR1 is LGHDT and CDR2 is YNNKEL (reference sequence). CDR3 size: 13 residues. Trimming pared 1 base from V and 11 bases from J, leaving 12 bases between. The CDR3 protein is CASSQALASQQFF. The DNA of the CDR3 is TGTGCCAGCAGCCAAGCTTTGGCGTCTCAGCAGTTCTTC.

The V and J genes are TRBV6-5 and TRBJ2-3; the match to TRBD1 covers 8 bases. Germline loops: CDR1 MNHEY, CDR2 SVGAGI. The CDR3 runs to 15 residues. The trim removed 5 bases at V and 1 base at J, leaving 5 bases unmatched. CDR3 in amino acids: CASSQGAWGTDTQYF. In DNA, the CDR3 is TGTGCCAGCAGTCAGGGGGCTTGGGGCACAGATACGCAGTATTTT.

This chain uses TRBV30 with TRBJ1-2; 8 positions match TRBD1. CDR3 length: 13 residues. V was clipped by 5 bases and J by 0 bases; unmatched bases: 2. CDR1 and CDR2 from the germline V gene are GTSNPN and SVGIG (reference sequence). The CDR3: CAWGGQANYGYTF. The CDR3 DNA sequence: TGTGCCTGGGGGGGACAGGCTAACTATGGCTACACCTTC.

CDR3 nucleotides: TGCGCCAGCAGACCGGGGGTCCAAGAGACCCAGTACTTC. This codes for CASRPGVQETQYF. V usage is TRBV5-1 and J usage is TRBJ2-5; D perhaps matches TRBD2 (6 bases). The CDR3 has 13 residues. The germline V gene encodes CDR1 SGHRS and CDR2 YFSETQ. V dropped 5 bases and J dropped 1 base, with 9 bases sitting between them.

The rearrangement links TRBV27 to TRBJ1-2; TRBD1 matches 8 bases. The length of the CDR3 is 16 residues. The junction had 13 bases not matched to a gene; V was cut back by 2 bases and J by 8 bases. The germline CDR1 and CDR2 sequences are MNHEY and SMNVEV (reference sequence). The chain's CDR3 is CASSLNPQGASWGYTF. The DNA of the CDR3 is TGTGCCAGCAGTTTAAATCCGCAGGGGGCTTCTTGGGGCTACACCTTC.

J is TRBJ2-5 and V is TRBV20-1, with D perhaps matching TRBD1 or TRBD2 (6 bases each). This CDR3 region has 13 residues. Looked up from germline, CDR1 is DFQATT and CDR2 is SNEGSKA (reference sequence). V was clipped by 3 bases and J by 5 bases, with 13 bases between them. The CDR3 loop reads CSASGGLGETQYF. For the CDR3, the DNA is TGCAGTGCTAGTGGGGGGCTCGGGGAGACCCAGTACTTC.

This chain connects TRBV4-3 to TRBJ2-2; D is possibly TRBD1 (6 bases). The CDR3 totals 14 residues. Deletions cut 6 bases from V and 0 bases from J, with 8 bases between. Germline V gene sequence: CDR1 LGHNA, CDR2 YSLEER. The CDR3: CASSGGPNTGELFF. CDR3 bases: TGCGCCAGCAGTGGGGGCCCGAACACCGGGGAGCTGTTTTTT.

This chain uses TRBV11-1 with TRBJ2-1; D might be TRBD1 (6 bases). Trimming took 6 bases from V and 0 from J, leaving 12 bases between them. Germline values: CDR1 SGHAT, CDR2 FQDESV (reference sequence). This CDR3 is 15 amino acids long. The CDR3, as DNA: TGTGCCAGCAGTATAGACAGGAGCTCCTACAATGAGCAGTTCTTC. The encoded protein is CASSIDRSSYNEQFF.

The chain joins TRBV18 to TRBJ2-5; 15 nucleotides align to TRBD2. This CDR3 has 19 residues. The V and J ends lost 3 bases and 5 bases, in that order; junction bases with no gene match: 13. CDR1 is KGHSH, CDR2 LQKENI, per germline. The CDR3 loop is CASSPPPGTSGRRIETQYF. CDR3 nucleotides: TGTGCCAGCTCACCTCCCCCCGGGACTAGCGGGAGGCGGATCGAGACCCAGTACTTC.

The gene calls are TRBV5-4 and TRBJ2-7; D may be TRBD2 (6 bases). V was shortened by 3 bases and J by 0 bases, with 13 bases between the two germline ends. Germline assignment: CDR1 SGHNT and CDR2 YYREEE (reference sequence). The CDR3 length is 15 residues. CDR3 DNA: TGTGCCAGCAGCTCCCCCGGACTAAGCTCCTACGAGCAGTACTTC. Its translation is CASSSPGLSSYEQYF.

J is TRBJ1-3 and V is TRBV10-2, with 7 bases aligning to TRBD1. Germline V gives CDR1 WSHSY, CDR2 SAAADI. With V trimmed by 6 bases and J by 0 bases, 5 bases remained unmatched. The CDR3 extends over 15 amino acids. In DNA form, the CDR3 reads TGCGCCAGCAGCAGACAGGGTAACTCTGGAAACACCATATATTTT. Its protein product is CASSRQGNSGNTIYF.

J is TRBJ2-1 and V is TRBV30; no clear D gene. The CDR3 covers 11 residues. CDR1 is GTSNPN, CDR2 SVGIG, per germline (reference sequence). Trimming took off 0 bases at V and 10 bases at J, with 7 bases between the two ends. CDR3 nucleotides: TGTGCCTGGAGTGTCGGGCACGAGCAGTTCTTC. It translates to CAWSVGHEQFF.

The chain recombines TRBV7-2 with TRBJ1-6; 8 bases match TRBD1. V was clipped by 1 base and J by 7 bases; unmatched bases: 6. Looked up from germline, CDR1 is SGHTA and CDR2 is FQGNSA. The CDR3 consists of 16 residues. CDR3 sequence (DNA): TGTGCCAGCAGCTTAGGAGGGCAGGGGGCAAATTCACCCCTCCACTTT. The encoded protein is CASSLGGQGANSPLHF.

This clone was counted once. This specimen includes other DNA sequences encoding the same CDR3. V is TRBV18 and J is TRBJ2-5; D is perhaps TRBD2 (6 bases). CDR1 KGHSH and CDR2 LQKENI come from the germline V gene. The CDR3 is 13 amino acids. V dropped 3 bases and J dropped 1 base, with 6 bases sitting between them. The CDR3: CASSPGLQETQYF. The CDR3 DNA is TGTGCCAGCTCACCGGGACTCCAAGAGACCCAGTACTTC.

The genes are TRBV7-2 and TRBJ1-5; 8 positions match TRBD1. The germline CDR1 and CDR2 sequences are SGHTA and FQGNSA. V lost 6 bases to trimming and J lost 6 bases; unmatched junction nucleotides: 10. This CDR3 is 15 amino acids long. CDR3 coding DNA: TGTGCCAGCAGTCCGGACAGGGTTCTTGGTCAGCCCCAGCATTTT. Encoded protein: CASSPDRVLGQPQHF.

The rearrangement joins TRBV10-2 to TRBJ1-4, with TRBD1 matching over 8 bases. The CDR3 extends over 16 amino acids. J gave up 3 bases and V 7 bases, and 10 bases lay outside the gene matches. The germline gives CDR1 WSHSY, CDR2 SAAADI. CDR3 DNA: TGCGCCAGCACTTTGACAGGGGATCTTCCTAATGAAAAACTGTTTTTT. It codes for CASTLTGDLPNEKLFF.

The chain employs TRBV2 and TRBJ1-4; the match to TRBD1 covers 8 bases. With 6 bases clipped from V and 4 bases from J, the junction kept 7 bases outside the gene matches. This CDR3 contains 15 residues. The germline V gene encodes CDR1 SNHLY and CDR2 FYNNEI. CDR3 residues: CASRPQGVLNEKLFF. Here the CDR3 DNA reads TGTGCCAGCAGGCCACAGGGGGTCCTTAATGAAAAACTGTTTTTT.

This chain joins TRBV21-1 and TRBJ2-5. TRBV21-1 is a known pseudogene. The CDR3 has 17 residues. The CDR3 nucleotides read TGTGCCAGCAGCAAAAGAAGGCAAACTTGGAAGTCAGAGACCCAGTACTTC. The encoded protein is CASSKRRQTWKSETQYF.

The chain recombines TRBV21-1 with TRBJ1-2; TRBD1 is taken as the D call from the table, unchecked against the DNA. TRBV21-1 is recorded as a pseudogene. The CDR3 has 14 residues. The CDR3 bases are TGTGCCAGCACCGGAGGGGGCCCGGTCTATGGCTACACCTTC. Protein sequence: CASTGGGPVYGYTF.

This clone was recorded a few times. The V gene is TRBV28, the J gene TRBJ2-3, with 9 bases aligning to TRBD1. V dropped 1 base and J dropped 9; count of bases not matched to a gene: 11. The germline gives CDR1 MDHEN, CDR2 SYDVKM. This CDR3 has 16 residues. CDR3 bases: TGTGCCAGCAGTTTATCTCCGGGGGACAGGGTTCTCACGCAGTATTTT. The encoded protein is CASSLSPGDRVLTQYF.

V usage is TRBV3-1 (or the pseudogene TRBV3-2) and J usage is TRBJ1-2; TRBD1 aligns across 9 bases. This CDR3 comprises 14 residues. V was clipped by 4 bases and J by 5 bases; unmatched bases: 5. Germline CDR1 reads LGHDT; CDR2 reads YNNKEL (reference sequence). CDR3: CASSPAGTGYGYTF. The CDR3 coding sequence is TGTGCCAGCAGCCCGGCCGGGACAGGGTATGGCTACACCTTC.

The V call is TRBV11-2, the J call TRBJ1-1; D unresolved. V dropped 5 bases and J dropped 11 bases, with 15 bases sitting between them. This CDR3 contains 12 residues. Germline lookup yields CDR1 SGHAT and CDR2 FQNNGV. The CDR3 coding sequence is TGTGCCAGCAGCCTCCCGCCCAGGTATGCTTTCTTT. It encodes CASSLPPRYAFF.

The chain is built from TRBV5-5 and TRBJ2-7, with D perhaps matching TRBD1 or TRBD2 (5 bases each). V dropped 4 bases and J dropped 5 bases, with 16 bases sitting between them. Germline V lookup: CDR1 SGHKS, CDR2 YYEKEE (reference sequence). The CDR3 sequence is 14 residues long. CDR3 nucleotide sequence: TGTGCCAGCAGCCCGTCACGGGGCCGGGACGAGCAGTACTTC. Its translation: CASSPSRGRDEQYF.

This chain joins TRBV2 and TRBJ1-1; D is undetermined. The germline CDR1 and CDR2 sequences are SNHLY and FYNNEI. Trimming took 7 bases from V and 6 from J, leaving 15 bases between them. The CDR3 runs to 13 residues. The CDR3 bases are TGTGCCAGCACCCTAAGGGTTCTCTCTGAAGCTTTCTTT. Its protein is CASTLRVLSEAFF. Full variable domain (outside the CDR3, taken from reference TRBV2 and TRBJ1-1): EPEVTQTPSHQVTQMGQEVILRCVPISNHLYFYWYRQILGQKVEFLVSFYNNEISEKSEIFDDQFSVERPDGSNFTLKIRSTKLEDSAMYFCASTLRVLSEAFFGQGTRLTVV.

For the CDR3, the DNA is TGTGCCAGCAGTTACCAGGCATCCTTCTCTGGAAACACCATATATTTT. It codes for CASSYQASFSGNTIYF. The chain couples TRBV6-5 to TRBJ1-3, with no clear D. Germline CDR1 reads MNHEY; CDR2 reads SVGAGI. V was clipped by 2 bases and J by 0 bases, with 11 bases between them. This CDR3 comprises 16 residues.